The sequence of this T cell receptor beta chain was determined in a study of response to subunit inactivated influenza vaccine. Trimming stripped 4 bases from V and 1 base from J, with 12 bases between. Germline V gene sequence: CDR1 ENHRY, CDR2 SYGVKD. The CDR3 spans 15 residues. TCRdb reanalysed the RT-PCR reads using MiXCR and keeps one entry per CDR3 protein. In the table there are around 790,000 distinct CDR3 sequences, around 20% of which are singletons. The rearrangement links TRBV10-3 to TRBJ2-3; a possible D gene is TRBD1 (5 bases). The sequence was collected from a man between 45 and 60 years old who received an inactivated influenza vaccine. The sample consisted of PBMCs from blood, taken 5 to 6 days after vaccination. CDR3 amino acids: CAISGITGGTDTQYF. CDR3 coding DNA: TGTGCCATCAGTGGTATAACAGGCGGCACAGATACGCAGTATTTT.